These T cell receptor beta chains were read from a single sample in a study of read filtering for tumor transcriptome and immune sequencing. A single record per CDR3 protein comes from TCRdb applying MiXCR to the reads. The sample lists 40,000 to 50,000 distinct CDR3 sequences, roughly 19% occurring once. The specimen was a population of CD138-negative cells sorted from bone marrow. These receptors were taken from a donor aged 40 or older with multiple myeloma. CDR3s include the opening cysteine and the closing phenylalanine or tryptophan. A D gene is named only where the DNA matches it firmly. Some rows have no size entry. The others give once, few or many, or a class for an expanded clone.

J	D	size	V	DNA	CDR3
TRBJ2-7	TRBD1	few	TRBV5-1	TGCGCCAGCAGCTTGACAGGGGGTACTACCGAGCAGTACTTC	CASSLTGGTTEQYF
TRBJ2-1	TRBD2	once	TRBV30	TGTGCCTGGCGCCGGGACGGAGTTTTGCTAGCGGGAGGGCCGCATGAGCAGTTCTTC	CAWRRDGVLLAGGPHEQFF
TRBJ2-3	.	.	TRBV20-1	TGCAGTGCTCCTTTCGGCGGGAGCACAGATACGCAGTATTTT	CSAPFGGSTDTQYF
TRBJ1-2	.	many	TRBV6-2/TRBV6-3	TGTGCCAGCACCACGTGGGGTGGCTATGGCTACACCTTC	CASTTWGGYGYTF
TRBJ2-5	.	many	TRBV5-1	TGCGCCAGCAGCCCCGCTGGGTGGGGGAACCAAGAGACCCAGTACTTC	CASSPAGWGNQETQYF
TRBJ2-1	TRBD1	.	TRBV7-6	TGTGCCAGCAGCTTTCCGGGACAGGTTTCGTCCAATGAGCAGTTCTTC	CASSFPGQVSSNEQFF
TRBJ2-7	.	few	TRBV11-2	TGTGCCAGCAGCGTTGGCTGGGGGCAGTACTTC	CASSVGWGQYF
TRBJ2-1	.	many	TRBV2	TGTGCCAGTGAAGGAAATGAGCAGTTCTTC	CASEGNEQFF
TRBJ2-2	TRBD1	.	TRBV7-2	TGTGCCAGCAGCGAAGGATCAGGGGGCTGGCGCACCGGGTGGCTGTTTTTT	CASSEGSGGWRTGWLFF
TRBJ2-3	.	many	TRBV7-2	TGTGCCAGCGCTCTGGGCGGATCCACAGATACGCAGTATTTT	CASALGGSTDTQYF
TRBJ1-1	.	many	TRBV28	TGTGCCACCCTCTACATGAACACTGAAGCTTTCTTT	CATLYMNTEAFF
TRBJ2-1	.	many	TRBV20-1	TGCAGTGCCCCGCGGTCTAGTTCTGAGCAGCTCTTC	CSAPRSSSEQLF
TRBJ2-1	TRBD2	many	TRBV9	TGTGCCAGCAGCCCCCGGACTAGCTTTTACAATGAGCAGTTCTTC	CASSPRTSFYNEQFF
TRBJ2-7	.	.	TRBV12-3/TRBV12-4	TGTGCCAGCAGTTTAGACAGGGCCTACGAGCAGTACTTC	CASSLDRAYEQYF
TRBJ2-3	.	many	TRBV7-9	TGTGCCAGCAGCTCCTTTATTGGAGTTATAGATACGCAGTATTTT	CASSSFIGVIDTQYF